Each of the 24 T cell receptor beta chains below was sequenced from the same sample in a study of shared clonotypes between healthy human individuals. The method was immunoSEQ multiplex PCR; TCRdb's version includes in-frame clones alone and lacks a portion of them. The data contain fewer than 3 million clones, just under 95% of them singletons. Sequenced material: naive CD4+ T cells from PBMCs. Subset given: CD45RA+ positively selected. The source of these receptors is a man younger than 35 in good health. Some clones in this sample may be carry-over from other donors' samples.

The chain recombines TRBV15 with TRBJ1-2; 8 bases line up with TRBD1. CDR1 is LNHNV, CDR2 YYDKDF, per germline (reference sequence). The CDR3 runs to 17 residues. The V gene end was trimmed by 5 bases and the J gene end by 5 bases; junction bases not matched to a gene: 16. The CDR3 protein is CATSRDRTYNGLYGYTF. CDR3 in DNA: TGTGCCACCAGCCGGGACAGGACATACAACGGGCTATATGGCTACACCTTC. Drawing the rest from reference TRBV15 and TRBJ1-2, the complete variable domain is DAMVIQNPRYQVTQFGKPVTLSCSQTLNHNVMYWYQQKSSQAPKLLFHYYDKDFNNEADTPDNFQSRRPNTSFCFLDIRSPGLGDTAMYLCATSRDRTYNGLYGYTFGSGTRLTVV.

V is TRBV5-1 and J is TRBJ2-7, with 8 positions matching TRBD2. This CDR3 has 15 residues. V was pared by 0 bases and J by 2 bases, with 4 bases of the junction left unmatched. Germline values: CDR1 SGHRS, CDR2 YFSETQ. CDR3 in DNA: TGCGCCAGCAGCTTGGCGACTAGCGCAGCCTACGAGCAGTACTTC. Translated, it gives CASSLATSAAYEQYF.

Regarding this clone: The sample contains more than one DNA sequence encoding this CDR3. The CDR3 DNA is TGTGCCAGCAGCTCTAACACCGGGGAGCTGTTTTTT. Protein sequence: CASSSNTGELFF. The gene calls are TRBV11-3 and TRBJ2-2; unclear D gene. From germline, CDR1 is SGHNT and CDR2 YENEEA. V was pared by 4 bases and J by 2 bases, with 2 bases between. The CDR3 has 12 residues.

This clone came up once. J is TRBJ2-2 and V is TRBV6-1; perhaps TRBD2 as D (5 bases). The V gene lost 7 bases and the J gene lost 5 bases, with 17 bases spanning the gap. The CDR3 consists of 15 residues. Germline lookup yields CDR1 MNHNS and CDR2 SASEGT. The CDR3 protein is CASNEGLRRTGELFF. Written as DNA, the CDR3 is TGTGCCAGCAACGAGGGTCTGCGGCGAACCGGGGAGCTGTTTTTT.

The J gene is TRBJ1-5, the V gene TRBV7-3, with D uncertain. Germline loops: CDR1 SGHTA, CDR2 FQGTGA. This CDR3 spans 15 amino acids. Trimming left V 1 base short and J 3 bases short, with 10 bases between. CDR3 bases: TGTGCCAGCAGCTTAATGGGAGGATTCAATCAGCCCCAGCATTTT. It codes for CASSLMGGFNQPQHF.

This clone was observed once. The chain carries TRBV18 and TRBJ1-1, with TRBD1 as a possible D gene (6 bases). The V end lost 1 base, the J end lost 2 bases, and 14 bases lay between the germline ends. The CDR3 is 16 residues long. Germline CDR1 is KGHSH and CDR2 is LQKENI. The CDR3 is CASSPLLGTTNTEAFF. The CDR3 DNA reads as TGTGCCAGCTCACCACTCCTTGGGACAACTAACACTGAAGCTTTCTTT.

The V and J genes are TRBV19 and TRBJ1-3, with D unresolved. The CDR3 runs 15 residues. V was shortened by 1 base and J by 3 bases, with 10 bases between the two germline ends. Germline V gene lookup returns CDR1 LNHDA and CDR2 SQIVND (reference sequence). The CDR3 region is CASSIAPAGGNTIYF. CDR3 nucleotide sequence: TGTGCCAGTAGTATAGCCCCGGCGGGTGGAAACACCATATATTTT.

This clone occurred once. The V gene is TRBV7-9, the J gene TRBJ2-7; 9 bases are shared with TRBD2. The CDR3 length is 14 residues. Looked up from germline, CDR1 is SEHNR and CDR2 is FQNEAQ (reference sequence). Losses at the gene ends were 3 bases for V and 5 bases for J; bases not matched to a gene: 5. CDR3 DNA sequence: TGTGCCAGCAGCTTTCTGCGGGAGGGGGACGAGCAGTACTTC. This sequence encodes CASSFLREGDEQYF.

The V gene is TRBV18, the J gene TRBJ1-5; 7 bases match TRBD1. The J segment lost 4 bases and the V segment lost 3 bases, leaving 15 bases of the junction unmatched. The germline gives CDR1 KGHSH, CDR2 LQKENI. The CDR3 totals 18 residues. Here the CDR3 reads CASSPRRQGSGENQPQHF. In DNA, the CDR3 is TGTGCCAGCTCACCCCGGAGACAGGGATCCGGCGAAAATCAGCCCCAGCATTTT. Complete variable domain (other parts from reference TRBV18 and TRBJ1-5): NAGVMQNPRHLVRRRGQEARLRCSPMKGHSHVYWYRQLPEEGLKFMVYLQKENIIDESGMPKERFSAEFPKEGPSILRIQQVVRGDSAAYFCASSPRRQGSGENQPQHFGDGTRLSIL.

The rearrangement links TRBV19 to TRBJ1-2; a possible D gene is TRBD1 (5 bases). The germline gives CDR1 LNHDA, CDR2 SQIVND (reference sequence). The CDR3 covers 14 residues. The V and J ends lost 5 bases and 2 bases respectively, with 12 bases between them. The CDR3: CASSQGRPNYGYTF. The CDR3 region has the DNA TGTGCCAGTAGTCAGGGACGGCCAAACTATGGCTACACCTTC.

The chain uses TRBV29-1 and TRBJ2-7; 8 nucleotides match TRBD2. V trimming: 6 bases; J trimming: 4 bases; junction bases outside the gene matches: 8. Germline V gene data show CDR1 as SQVTM and CDR2 as ANQGSEA. The CDR3 is 13 amino acids. As DNA, the CDR3 is TGCAGCGTCGCCCCCGGGGGGGATTACGAGCAGTACTTC. This translates into CSVAPGGDYEQYF.

This chain joins TRBV5-8 and TRBJ2-3; the match to TRBD2 covers 11 bases. This CDR3 is built from 16 residues. J gave up 0 bases and V 10 bases, and 10 bases lay outside the gene matches. Germline CDR1 reads SGHTS; CDR2 reads YDEGEE. This chain's CDR3 is CAGGLAVAGSTDTQYF. The CDR3 DNA reads TGTGCCGGGGGACTAGCGGTAGCGGGGAGCACAGATACGCAGTATTTT.

On this clone: The same CDR3 is also encoded by other DNA sequences in this sample. V and J are TRBV9 and TRBJ1-5; 9 bases align to TRBD1. CDR3 length equals 14 residues. Germline lookup yields CDR1 SGDLS and CDR2 YYNGEE. V was pared by 3 bases and J by 7 bases, with 5 bases of the junction left unmatched. The CDR3 nucleotides read TGTGCCAGCAGCGCCGGGACAGGGAGGCAGCCCCAGCATTTT. This sequence encodes CASSAGTGRQPQHF.

The chain joins TRBV28 to TRBJ1-5; D remains ambiguous. The CDR3 totals 15 residues. V gave up 3 bases and J gave up 4 bases, with 13 bases separating them. CDR1 is MDHEN, CDR2 SYDVKM, per germline. The CDR3 bases are TGTGCCAGCAGTTTCGAGGTACAGCTTAATCAGCCCCAGCATTTT. Translation gives CASSFEVQLNQPQHF.

The CDR3 DNA sequence: TGTGCCAGCAGTCAAGGGTCCACTAATCAGCCCCAGCATTTT. As protein: CASSQGSTNQPQHF. The genes are TRBV28 and TRBJ1-5; D gene ambiguous. The CDR3 has 14 residues. V was shortened by 5 bases and J by 4 bases, with 12 bases between the two germline ends. Germline CDR1 MDHEN, CDR2 SYDVKM.

The rearrangement uses TRBV7-2 and TRBJ2-5; D is perhaps TRBD2 (6 bases). CDR1 is SGHTA and CDR2 is FQGNSA in the germline V gene. The germline V and J ends were trimmed by 2 bases and 5 bases, with 15 bases remaining between them. The CDR3 contains 15 residues. The CDR3 region has the DNA TGTGCCAGCAGCTTACCTCGCGGGGTACAGGAGACCCAGTACTTC. Translated, it gives CASSLPRGVQETQYF. Combining the CDR3 with reference TRBV7-2 and TRBJ2-5 gives the whole variable domain GAGVSQSPSNKVTEKGKDVELRCDPISGHTALYWYRQSLGQGLEFLIYFQGNSAPDKSGLPSDRFSAERTGGSVSTLTIQRTQQEDSAVYLCASSLPRGVQETQYFGPGTRLLVL.

The chain carries TRBV9 and TRBJ2-7; TRBD2 matches 11 bases. The ends lost 0 bases at V and 2 bases at J; junction bases unmatched: 7. CDR3 length: 17 amino acids. CDR1 is SGDLS and CDR2 is YYNGEE in the germline V gene. CDR3 nucleotides: TGTGCCAGCAGCGTAGCCGGGGGACTAGCGGATACCTACGAGCAGTACTTC. It yields the protein CASSVAGGLADTYEQYF. Complete variable domain (other parts from reference TRBV9 and TRBJ2-7): DSGVTQTPKHLITATGQRVTLRCSPRSGDLSVYWYQQSLDQGLQFLIQYYNGEERAKGNILERFSAQQFPDLHSELNLSSLELGDSALYFCASSVAGGLADTYEQYFGPGTRLTVT.

The chain joins TRBV7-3 to TRBJ2-3; D is ambiguous. The CDR3 runs 12 residues. Germline V gives CDR1 SGHTA, CDR2 FQGTGA. Trimming removed 5 bases from V and 6 bases from J, with 9 bases in between. The CDR3 here is CASSAPADTQYF. CDR3 nucleotides: TGTGCCAGCAGCGCGCCGGCCGATACGCAGTATTTT.

This chain uses TRBV9 with TRBJ2-2, with a tentative D call TRBD2 (5 bases). The CDR3 runs 16 residues. Between the trimmed V and J ends, which lost 0 bases and 1 base, there was a span of 10 bases. Germline CDR1 SGDLS, CDR2 YYNGEE. The CDR3 DNA is TGTGCCAGCAGCGTAGGTAACGGGGAGAACACCGGGGAGCTGTTTTTT. Amino acids: CASSVGNGENTGELFF.

A word on this clone: The identical CDR3 is also encoded by other nucleotide sequences in the sample. The rearrangement joins TRBV11-3 to TRBJ2-5, with TRBD2 identical over 8 bases. The CDR3 length is 13 residues. Germline V gene sequence: CDR1 SGHNT, CDR2 YENEEA. Unmatched junction bases numbered 1, after V lost 2 bases and J lost 5 bases. The DNA for the CDR3 is TGTGCCAGCAGCTTACGCGGGGGGGAGACCCAGTACTTC. Its protein is CASSLRGGETQYF.

J is TRBJ1-5 and V is TRBV4-2; D unresolved. This CDR3 spans 14 amino acids. CDR1 is LGHNA and CDR2 is YNFKEQ in the germline V gene. Deletions cut 1 base from V and 9 bases from J, with 13 bases between. CDR3 loop: CASSQGASGRPQHF. CDR3 DNA: TGTGCCAGCAGCCAAGGCGCCAGTGGACGGCCCCAGCATTTT.

The chain joins TRBV30 to TRBJ2-7; TRBD2 matches at 8 bases. Germline loops: CDR1 GTSNPN, CDR2 SVGIG (reference sequence). V shed 2 bases, J shed 4 bases, and the junction held 7 bases outside the gene matches. The CDR3 has 14 amino acids. The CDR3 nucleotides read TGTGCCTGGAGTCGAGGAAGCGGGGGATACGAGCAGTACTTC. Translation gives CAWSRGSGGYEQYF.

The chain combines TRBV7-3 with TRBJ2-7, with D perhaps assigned TRBD1 or TRBD2 (5 bases each). Germline CDR1 and CDR2: SGHTA and FQGTGA. The ends were cut back, 0 bases at V and 6 bases at J, with 9 bases in the middle. The length of the CDR3 is 13 residues. This CDR3 is CASSLTGDREQYF. The DNA for the CDR3 is TGTGCCAGCAGCTTAACAGGGGACCGCGAGCAGTACTTC. The full variable domain, rest sourced from reference TRBV7-3 and TRBJ2-7, is GAGVSQTPSNKVTEKGKYVELRCDPISGHTALYWYRQSLGQGPEFLIYFQGTGAADDSGLPNDRFFAVRPEGSVSTLKIQRTERGDSAVYLCASSLTGDREQYFGPGTRLTVT.

About this clone itself: Other nucleotide sequences in the sample specify the same CDR3. This chain links TRBV28 with TRBJ1-5; D not resolved. Trimming cost V 4 bases and J 0 bases, with 4 bases left between them. Germline V gives CDR1 MDHEN, CDR2 SYDVKM. The CDR3 spans 13 residues. Here the CDR3 DNA reads TGTGCCAGCAGTTCCTATAGCAATCAGCCCCAGCATTTT. This gives the protein CASSSYSNQPQHF.